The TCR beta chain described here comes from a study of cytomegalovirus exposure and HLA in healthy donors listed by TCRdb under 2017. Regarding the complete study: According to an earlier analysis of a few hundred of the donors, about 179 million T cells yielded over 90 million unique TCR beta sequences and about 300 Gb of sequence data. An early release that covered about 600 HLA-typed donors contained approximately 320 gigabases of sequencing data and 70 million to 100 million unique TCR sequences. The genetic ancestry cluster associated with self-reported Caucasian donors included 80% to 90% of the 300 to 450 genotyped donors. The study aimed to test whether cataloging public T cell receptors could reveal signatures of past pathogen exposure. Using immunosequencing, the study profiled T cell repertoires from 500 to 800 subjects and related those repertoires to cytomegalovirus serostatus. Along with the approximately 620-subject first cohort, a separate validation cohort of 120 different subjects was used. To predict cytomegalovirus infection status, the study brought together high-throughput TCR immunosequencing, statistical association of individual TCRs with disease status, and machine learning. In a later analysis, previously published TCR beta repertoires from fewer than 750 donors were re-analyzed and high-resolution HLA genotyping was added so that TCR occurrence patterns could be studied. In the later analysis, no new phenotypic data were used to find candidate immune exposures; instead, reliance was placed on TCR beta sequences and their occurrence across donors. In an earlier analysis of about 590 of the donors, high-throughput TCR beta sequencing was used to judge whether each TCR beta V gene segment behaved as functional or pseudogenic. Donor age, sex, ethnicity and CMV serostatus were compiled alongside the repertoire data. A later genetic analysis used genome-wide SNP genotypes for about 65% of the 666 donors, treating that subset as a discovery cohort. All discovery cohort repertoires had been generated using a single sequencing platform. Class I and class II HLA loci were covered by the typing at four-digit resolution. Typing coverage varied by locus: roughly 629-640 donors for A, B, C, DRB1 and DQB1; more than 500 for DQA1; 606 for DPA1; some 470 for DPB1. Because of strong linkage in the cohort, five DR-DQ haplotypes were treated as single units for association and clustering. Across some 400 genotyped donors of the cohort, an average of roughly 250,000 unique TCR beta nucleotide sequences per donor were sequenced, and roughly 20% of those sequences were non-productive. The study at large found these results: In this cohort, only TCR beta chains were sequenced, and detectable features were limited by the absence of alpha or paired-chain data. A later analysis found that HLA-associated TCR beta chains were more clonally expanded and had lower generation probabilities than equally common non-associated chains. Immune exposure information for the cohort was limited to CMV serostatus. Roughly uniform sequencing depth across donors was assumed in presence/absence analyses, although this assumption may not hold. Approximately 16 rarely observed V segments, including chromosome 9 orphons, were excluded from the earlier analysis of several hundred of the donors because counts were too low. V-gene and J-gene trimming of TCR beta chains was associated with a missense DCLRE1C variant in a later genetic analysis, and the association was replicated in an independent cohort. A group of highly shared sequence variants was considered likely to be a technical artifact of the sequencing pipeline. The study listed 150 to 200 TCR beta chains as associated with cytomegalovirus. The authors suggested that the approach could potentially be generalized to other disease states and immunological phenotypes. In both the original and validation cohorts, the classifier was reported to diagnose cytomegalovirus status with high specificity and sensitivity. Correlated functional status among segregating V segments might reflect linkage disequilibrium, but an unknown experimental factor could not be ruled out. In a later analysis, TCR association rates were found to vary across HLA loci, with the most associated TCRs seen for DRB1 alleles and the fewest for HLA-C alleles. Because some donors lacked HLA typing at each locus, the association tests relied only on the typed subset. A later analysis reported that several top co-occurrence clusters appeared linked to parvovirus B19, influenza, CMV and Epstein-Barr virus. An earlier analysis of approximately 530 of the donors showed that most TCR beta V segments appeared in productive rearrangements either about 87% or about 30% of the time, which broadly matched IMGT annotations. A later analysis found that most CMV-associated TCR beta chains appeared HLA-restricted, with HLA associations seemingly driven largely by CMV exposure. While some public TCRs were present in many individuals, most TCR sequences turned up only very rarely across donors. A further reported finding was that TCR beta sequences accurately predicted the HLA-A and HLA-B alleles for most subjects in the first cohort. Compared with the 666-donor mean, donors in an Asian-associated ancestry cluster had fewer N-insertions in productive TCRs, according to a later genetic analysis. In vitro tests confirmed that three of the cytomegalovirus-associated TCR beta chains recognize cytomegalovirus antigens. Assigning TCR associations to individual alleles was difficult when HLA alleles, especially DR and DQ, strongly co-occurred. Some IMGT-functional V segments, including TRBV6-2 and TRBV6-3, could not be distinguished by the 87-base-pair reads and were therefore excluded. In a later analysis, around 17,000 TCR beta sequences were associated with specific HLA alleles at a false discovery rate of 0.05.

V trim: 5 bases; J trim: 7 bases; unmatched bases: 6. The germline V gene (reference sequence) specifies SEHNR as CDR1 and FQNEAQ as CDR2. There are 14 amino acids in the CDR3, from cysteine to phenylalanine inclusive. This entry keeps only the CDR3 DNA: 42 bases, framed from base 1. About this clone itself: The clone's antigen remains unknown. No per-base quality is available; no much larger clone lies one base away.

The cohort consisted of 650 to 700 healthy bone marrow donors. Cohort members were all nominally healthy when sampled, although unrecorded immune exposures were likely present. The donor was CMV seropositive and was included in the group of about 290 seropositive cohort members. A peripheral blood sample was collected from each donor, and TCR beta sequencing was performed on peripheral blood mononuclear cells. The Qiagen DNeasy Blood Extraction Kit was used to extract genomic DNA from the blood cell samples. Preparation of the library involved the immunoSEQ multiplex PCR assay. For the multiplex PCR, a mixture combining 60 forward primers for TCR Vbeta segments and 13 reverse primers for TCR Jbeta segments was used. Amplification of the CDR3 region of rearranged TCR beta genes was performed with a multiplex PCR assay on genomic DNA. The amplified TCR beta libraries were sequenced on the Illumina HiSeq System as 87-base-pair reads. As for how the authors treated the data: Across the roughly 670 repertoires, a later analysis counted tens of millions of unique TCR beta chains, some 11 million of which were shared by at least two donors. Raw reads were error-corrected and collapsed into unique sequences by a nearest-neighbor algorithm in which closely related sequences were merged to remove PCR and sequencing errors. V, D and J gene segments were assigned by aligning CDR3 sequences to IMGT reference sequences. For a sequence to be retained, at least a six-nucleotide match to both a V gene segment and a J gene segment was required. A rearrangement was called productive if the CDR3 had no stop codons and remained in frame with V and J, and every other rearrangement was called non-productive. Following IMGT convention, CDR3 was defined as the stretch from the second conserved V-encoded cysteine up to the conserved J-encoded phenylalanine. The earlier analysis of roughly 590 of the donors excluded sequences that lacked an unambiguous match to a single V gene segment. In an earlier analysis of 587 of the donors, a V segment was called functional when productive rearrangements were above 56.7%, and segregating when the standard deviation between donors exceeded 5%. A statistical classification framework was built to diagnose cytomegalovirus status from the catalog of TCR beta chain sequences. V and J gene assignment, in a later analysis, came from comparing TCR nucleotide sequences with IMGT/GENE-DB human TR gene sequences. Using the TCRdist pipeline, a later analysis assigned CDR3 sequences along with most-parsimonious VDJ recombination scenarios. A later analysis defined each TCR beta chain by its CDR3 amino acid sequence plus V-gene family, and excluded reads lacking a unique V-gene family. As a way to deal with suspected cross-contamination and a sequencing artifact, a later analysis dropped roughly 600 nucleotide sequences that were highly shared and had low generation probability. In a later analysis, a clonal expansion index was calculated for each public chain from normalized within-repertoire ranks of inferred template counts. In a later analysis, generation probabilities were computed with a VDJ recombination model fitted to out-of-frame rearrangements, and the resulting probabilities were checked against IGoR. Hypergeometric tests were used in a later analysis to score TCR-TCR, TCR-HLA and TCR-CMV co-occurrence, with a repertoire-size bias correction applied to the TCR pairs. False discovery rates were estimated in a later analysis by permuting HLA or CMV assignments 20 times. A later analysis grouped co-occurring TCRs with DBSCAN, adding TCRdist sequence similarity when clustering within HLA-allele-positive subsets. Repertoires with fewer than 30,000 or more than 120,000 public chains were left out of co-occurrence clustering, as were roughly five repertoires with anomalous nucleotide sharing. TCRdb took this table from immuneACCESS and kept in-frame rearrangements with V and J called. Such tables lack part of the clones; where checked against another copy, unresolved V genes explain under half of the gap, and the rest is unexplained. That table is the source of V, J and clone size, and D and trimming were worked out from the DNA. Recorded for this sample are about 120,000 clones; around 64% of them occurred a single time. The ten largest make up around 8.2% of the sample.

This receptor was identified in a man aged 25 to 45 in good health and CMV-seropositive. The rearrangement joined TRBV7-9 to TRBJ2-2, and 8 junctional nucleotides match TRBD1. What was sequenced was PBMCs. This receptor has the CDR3 CASSPRTGSGELFF. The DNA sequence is TGTGCCAGCAGCCCCCGGACAGGGAGCGGGGAGCTGTTTTTT.